The clone carrying this T cell receptor beta chain was detected many times. TCRdb re-processed the PCR reads through MiXCR. The sample yields about 39,000 clones, around a fifth seen once. The CDR3 extends over 16 amino acids. V lost 3 bases to trimming and J lost 1 base, with 13 bases between them. From germline, CDR1 is SGHRS and CDR2 YFSETQ. Every patient was untreated before thyroid surgery. This sample was taken from a study of metastatic and nonmetastatic thyroid tumors. The receptor was derived from a female donor with papillary thyroid cancer or a benign thyroid nodule (not recorded which). Some clones in this sample may be carry-over from other donors' samples. The chain joins TRBV5-1 to TRBJ1-4; D may be TRBD1 (6 bases). Sequenced sample: blood. CDR3 in amino acids: CASSYAGAVTNEKLFF. The CDR3 DNA sequence: TGCGCCAGCAGCTACGCAGGGGCTGTAACTAATGAAAAACTGTTTTTT. Filled out from reference TRBV5-1 and TRBJ1-4, the complete variable domain reads KAGVTQTPRYLIKTRGQQVTLSCSPISGHRSVSWYQQTPGQGLQFLFEYFSETQRNKGNFPGRFSGRQFSNSRSEMNVSTLELGDSALYLCASSYAGAVTNEKLFFGSGTQLSVL.